Included here is one TCR beta chain sequence, with context. A read error is likely, as this CDR3 ends without the conserved phenylalanine or tryptophan. TCRdb passed the 5' RACE reads through MiXCR, listing each CDR3 protein once. The sample holds 55,000 or so distinct CDR3 sequences, about 20% seen once. V lost 8 bases to trimming and J lost 2 bases, with 9 bases between them. This CDR3 comprises 13 residues. CDR1 is MNHEY, CDR2 SVGAGI, per germline. The sorted Tregs were CD4+CD25+CD127-/low cells. The sequencing sample was made of tumor-infiltrating Tregs sorted from the breast tumor. This TCR came from a female donor with breast cancer. The genes are TRBV6-5 and TRBJ2-2; D gene uncertain. CDR3 in amino acids: CASANSNTGELFV. The CDR3 coding sequence is TGTGCCAGCGCCAACTCTAACACCGGGGAGCTGTTTGTT.